This T cell receptor (beta chain) was recovered during a study of patients and donors after allogeneic stem cell transplantation. This CDR3 comprises 17 residues. V shed 5 bases and J 3 bases; nucleotides not matched to a gene: 11. From germline, CDR1 is DFQATT and CDR2 SNEGSKA (reference sequence). This clonotype has only a few counts. TCRdb re-derived calls from the RT-PCR reads in MiXCR, one entry per CDR3 protein. The sample shows over 65,000 distinct CDR3 sequences, about 26% of them seen only once. This TCR derives from a human donor who was either an allogeneic HSCT recipient or a stem cell or donor lymphocyte infusion donor (not recorded which). It is not recorded whose cells these are; they may come from a transplant donor. Sequencing was performed on blood, either unsorted or a sorted T cell fraction (not recorded which). The V gene is TRBV20-1, the J gene TRBJ2-7, with 15 bases that match TRBD2. CDR3: CSAPGTSGGSLYYEQYF. The CDR3 DNA is TGCAGTGCTCCCGGGACTAGCGGGGGGTCCCTTTACTACGAGCAGTACTTC.